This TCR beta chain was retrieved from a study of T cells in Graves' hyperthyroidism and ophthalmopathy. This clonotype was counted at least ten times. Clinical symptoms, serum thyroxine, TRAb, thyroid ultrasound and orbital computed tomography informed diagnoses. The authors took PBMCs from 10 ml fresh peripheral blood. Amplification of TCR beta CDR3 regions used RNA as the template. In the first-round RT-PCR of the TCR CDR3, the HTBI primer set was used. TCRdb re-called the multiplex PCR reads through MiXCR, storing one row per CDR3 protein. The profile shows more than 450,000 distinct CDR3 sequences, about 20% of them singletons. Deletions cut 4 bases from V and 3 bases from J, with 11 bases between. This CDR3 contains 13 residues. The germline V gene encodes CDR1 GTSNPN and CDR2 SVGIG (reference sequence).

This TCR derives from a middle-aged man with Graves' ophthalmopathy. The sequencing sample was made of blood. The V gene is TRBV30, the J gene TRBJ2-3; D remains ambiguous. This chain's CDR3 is CAWTPGRTDTQYF. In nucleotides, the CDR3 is TGTGCCTGGACCCCCGGTAGAACAGATACGCAGTATTTT.